This T cell receptor beta chain was observed in a study of blood T cells in healthy people across ages. There are a few counts of this clonotype. The use of a sample-barcoded 5' primer and a J-beta primer mix characterized a second PCR of roughly 6 to 11 cycles. TCRdb re-called the 5' RACE reads through MiXCR, storing one row per CDR3 protein. The sample has approximately 1.5 million distinct CDR3 sequences, under 55% seen once; the top ten hold less than 5%. The CDR3 sequence is 17 residues long. The V segment lost 5 bases and the J segment 3 bases; nucleotides outside the gene matches: 12. CDR1 is DFQATT and CDR2 is SNEGSKA in the germline V gene (reference sequence).

Sequencing used blood. The receptor's source is a woman younger than 30 in good health. V is TRBV20-1 and J is TRBJ2-1; TRBD2 matches 11 bases. The CDR3 reads CSASGTSGEGIYNEQFF. CDR3 DNA: TGCAGTGCTTCCGGGACTAGCGGAGAGGGGATCTACAATGAGCAGTTCTTC.